This T cell receptor (beta chain) was sequenced during a study of OX40 agonist ivuxolimab in advanced cancers. The wider study: One patient with hepatocellular carcinoma and two with cutaneous melanoma, three in all, had partial responses.

The CDR3 runs 13 residues. V lost 5 bases and J lost 1, with 9 bases in between. Looked up from germline, CDR1 is SGHKS and CDR2 is YYEKEE (reference sequence). Profiling relied on immunoSEQ multiplex PCR, and the TCRdb table lists in-frame clones only, not all of them. The sample carries under 95,000 clones, roughly nine tenths recorded once. This chain joins TRBV5-5 and TRBJ2-5; D perhaps matches TRBD1 (5 bases). This material consisted of CD4+ or CD8+ T cells sorted from blood, taken in a trial of the OX40 agonist ivuxolimab. The origin of this receptor is an adult with an advanced solid tumor such as melanoma, head and neck, liver or kidney cancer. The CDR3 DNA reads TGTGCCAGCAGTCCCGACAGCCAAGAGACCCAGTACTTC. Amino acid sequence: CASSPDSQETQYF.